What follows describes a single T cell receptor beta chain. The CDR3 spans 14 residues. Germline CDR1 reads SGHRS; CDR2 reads YFSETQ. The trim removed 3 bases at V and 3 bases at J, leaving 4 bases unmatched. This specimen comes from a study of blood T cell repertoires in COVID-19. Study details: Material from acute and convalescent COVID-19 was sourced from the United States, Italy and Spain.

The table came from immunoSEQ multiplex PCR; TCRdb's copy has only in-frame clones and leaves some out. The sample contains 58,000 or so clones, about 73% of which appear only once. The TCR was taken from a woman at least 80 years old with acute or convalescent COVID-19. Material for sequencing was peripheral blood. The rearrangement links TRBV5-1 to TRBJ1-2; 8 bases match TRBD1. DNA for the CDR3: TGCGCCAGCAGCTCCTCAGGGGGCGACTATGGCTACACCTTC. Amino acid sequence: CASSSSGGDYGYTF.